This TCR beta chain was found in a study of patients and donors after allogeneic stem cell transplantation. TCRdb re-derived calls from the RT-PCR reads in MiXCR, one entry per CDR3 protein. The data contain about 160,000 distinct CDR3 sequences, roughly 22% of them seen just once; the ten biggest clones take up roughly 27%. This CDR3 is built from 15 residues. Germline CDR1 KGHSH, CDR2 LQKENI. V lost 5 bases to trimming and J lost 0 bases, with 11 bases between them. This TCR was recovered from a human donor who was either an allogeneic HSCT recipient or a stem cell or donor lymphocyte infusion donor (not recorded which). It is not recorded whose cells these are; they may come from a transplant donor. The sequenced material came from blood, either unsorted or a sorted T cell fraction (not recorded which). This chain uses TRBV18 with TRBJ1-5; a weak D match, TRBD1 (6 bases). The CDR3 loop is CASSGTQGSNQPQHF. CDR3 coding DNA: TGTGCCAGCTCAGGAACACAGGGTAGCAATCAGCCCCAGCATTTT. The whole variable domain, remainder taken from reference TRBV18 and TRBJ1-5, is NAGVMQNPRHLVRRRGQEARLRCSPMKGHSHVYWYRQLPEEGLKFMVYLQKENIIDESGMPKERFSAEFPKEGPSILRIQQVVRGDSAAYFCASSGTQGSNQPQHFGDGTRLSIL.